Listed below are T cell receptor beta chains from one sample, sequenced in a study of T cells in Graves' hyperthyroidism and ophthalmopathy. TCRdb called the multiplex PCR reads again in MiXCR, with one record for every CDR3 protein. The sample yields 640,000 or so distinct CDR3 sequences, 12% to 15% seen once. Sequenced input: blood. These receptors were taken from a woman between 18 and 30 years old with Graves' ophthalmopathy. CDR3s include the opening cysteine and the closing phenylalanine or tryptophan.

V | CDR3
TRBV24-1 | CATSDKTGVRNEQFF
TRBV3-1 | CASTLSPGGYGYTF
TRBV29-1 | CSVPRDQETQYF
TRBV29-1 | CSVEGQKRGEQYF
TRBV28 | CASTHFGGQARFF
TRBV30 | CAWTEGRVPGYF
TRBV9 | CASSVAVRNNEQFF
TRBV5-1 | CASRTGDQETQYF
TRBV28 | CASSARDRAGNTIYF
TRBV5-1 | CASKGTSSQETQYF
TRBV6-9 | CASSSLGLAGPNEQYF
TRBV5-5 | CASTKDRGYGYTF
TRBV27 | CASIATPNYGYTF
TRBV6-5 | CASSYWGQEFREQYF
TRBV7-9 | CASSLTRGAEAFF
TRBV12-5 | CASGLGQSHQPQHF
TRBV12-3/TRBV12-4 | CASSLRGYGYEQYF
TRBV19 | CASSIVGGNGMNEQFF
TRBV6-1 | CASSERQGTYEQYF
TRBV5-1 | CASSFSGDNSYEQYF
TRBV3-1 | CASSQEQVGREIYNEQFF
TRBV15 | CATSPDRAYTEAFF